The 6 T cell receptor beta chains reported below all come from one sample, sequenced in a study of patients and donors after allogeneic stem cell transplantation (dated by TCRdb to about 2020). Libraries were made using RT-PCR. Sequencing was carried out with a NextSeq 550. Using fastp at Q25 and MiXCR, TCRdb reprocessed the public reads and kept productive beta chains. Every entry covers one CDR3 protein and lists the most common genes and DNA from its rows. Here the sample has more than 850,000 distinct CDR3 sequences; about a sixth occur a single time. Of the sample, 5% to 7.5% falls within the top ten clones. Sequenced input: blood, either unsorted or a sorted T cell fraction (not recorded which). The source of these receptors is a human donor who was either an allogeneic HSCT recipient or a stem cell or donor lymphocyte infusion donor (not recorded which). It is not recorded whose cells these are; they may come from a transplant donor.

This clonotype was seen only a few times. The chain employs TRBV30 and TRBJ2-2; D call uncertain. Germline V gene data show CDR1 as GTSNPN and CDR2 as SVGIG (reference sequence). The CDR3 extends over 12 amino acids. V lost 4 bases and J lost 6, with 9 bases in between. CDR3 protein: CAWNRRAGELFF. The CDR3 bases are TGTGCCTGGAACAGAAGGGCCGGGGAGCTGTTTTTT.

This clonotype showed up just a few times. The gene calls are TRBV7-3 and TRBJ2-1, with 8 bases fitting TRBD2. With 5 bases clipped from V and 3 bases from J, the junction kept 9 bases outside the gene matches. The length of the CDR3 is 16 residues. Germline V CDR1 and CDR2: SGHTA, FQGTGA. The CDR3 protein is CASSPRRGDLYNEQFF. The CDR3 DNA reads TGTGCCAGCAGCCCCCGGCGGGGGGACCTCTACAATGAGCAGTTCTTC.

This clonotype was detected many times. The chain joins TRBV12-3 or TRBV12-4 to TRBJ2-2, with D unresolved. The V end was cut by 0 bases, the J end by 3 bases, with 2 bases between. The CDR3 runs 13 residues. CDR3 sequence: CASSLAHTGELFF. The CDR3 DNA follows: TGTGCCAGCAGTTTAGCCCACACCGGGGAGCTGTTTTTT.

The chain has TRBV2 and TRBJ2-6; TRBD2 agrees at 8 bases. This CDR3 region has 20 residues. Germline CDR1 reads SNHLY; CDR2 reads FYNNEI. Germline trimming cut 7 bases from V and 0 bases from J; bases unmatched to any gene: 17. CDR3 in DNA: TGTGCCAGCACCCAACGGGTGACCGCGGGGGGACCCTCTGGGGCCAACGTCCTGACTTTC. Its translation is CASTQRVTAGGPSGANVLTF. The full variable domain, its missing parts supplied by reference TRBV2 and TRBJ2-6, is EPEVTQTPSHQVTQMGQEVILRCVPISNHLYFYWYRQILGQKVEFLVSFYNNEISEKSEIFDDQFSVERPDGSNFTLKIRSTKLEDSAMYFCASTQRVTAGGPSGANVLTFGAGSRLTVL.

This clonotype was seen more than once but under ten times. The chain is built from TRBV5-6 and TRBJ2-4; possibly TRBD1 for D (6 bases). Germline values: CDR1 SGHDT, CDR2 YYEEEE. The CDR3 consists of 15 residues. Trimming left V 2 bases short and J 7 bases short, with 16 bases between. CDR3 protein: CASSLLQGEGNIQYF. DNA of the CDR3: TGTGCCAGCAGCTTACTACAGGGCGAAGGTAACATTCAGTACTTC.

V and J are TRBV7-8 and TRBJ2-3, with D possibly being TRBD2 (6 bases). Between the trimmed V and J ends, which lost 5 bases and 0 bases, there was a span of 12 bases. Germline V CDR1 and CDR2: SGHVS, FQNEAQ. The CDR3 is made up of 15 amino acids. CDR3 region: CASSQDYTSTDTQYF. CDR3 in DNA: TGTGCCAGCAGCCAGGACTATACGAGCACAGATACGCAGTATTTT.